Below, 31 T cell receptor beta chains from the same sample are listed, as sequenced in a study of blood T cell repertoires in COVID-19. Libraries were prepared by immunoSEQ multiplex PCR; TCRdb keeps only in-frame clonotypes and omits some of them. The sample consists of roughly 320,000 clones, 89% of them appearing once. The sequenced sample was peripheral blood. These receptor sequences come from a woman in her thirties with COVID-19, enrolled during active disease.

The CDR3 region is CASSVQDRVFFNQPQHF. The CDR3 region has the DNA TGTGCCAGCAGTGTCCAGGACAGGGTTTTTTTTAATCAGCCCCAGCATTTT. V usage is TRBV28 and J usage is TRBJ1-5; TRBD1 aligns across 8 bases. The CDR3 length is 17 residues. The germline V gene encodes CDR1 MDHEN and CDR2 SYDVKM. J gave up 4 bases and V 5 bases, and 13 bases lay outside the gene matches.

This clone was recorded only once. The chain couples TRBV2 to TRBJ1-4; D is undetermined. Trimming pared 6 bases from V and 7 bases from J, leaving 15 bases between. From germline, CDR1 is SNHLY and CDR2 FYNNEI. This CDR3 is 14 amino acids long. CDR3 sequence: CASRMGIGGEKLFF. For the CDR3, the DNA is TGTGCCAGCAGGATGGGGATCGGAGGTGAAAAACTGTTTTTT.

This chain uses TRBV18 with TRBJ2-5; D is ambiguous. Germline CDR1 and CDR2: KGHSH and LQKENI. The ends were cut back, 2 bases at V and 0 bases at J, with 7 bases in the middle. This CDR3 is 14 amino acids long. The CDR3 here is CASSPSIYQETQYF. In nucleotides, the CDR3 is TGTGCCAGCTCACCAAGCATTTACCAAGAGACCCAGTACTTC.

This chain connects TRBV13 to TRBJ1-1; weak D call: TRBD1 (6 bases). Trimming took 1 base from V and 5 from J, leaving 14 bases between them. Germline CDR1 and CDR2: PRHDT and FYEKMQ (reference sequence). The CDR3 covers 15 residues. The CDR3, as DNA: TGTGCCAGCAGCTTAGAGGGGGTAGGGGGTACTGAAGCTTTCTTT. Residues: CASSLEGVGGTEAFF. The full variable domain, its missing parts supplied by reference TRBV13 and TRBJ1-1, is AAGVIQSPRHLIKEKRETATLKCYPIPRHDTVYWYQQGPGQDPQFLISFYEKMQSDKGSIPDRFSAQQFSDYHSELNMSSLELGDSALYFCASSLEGVGGTEAFFGQGTRLTVV.

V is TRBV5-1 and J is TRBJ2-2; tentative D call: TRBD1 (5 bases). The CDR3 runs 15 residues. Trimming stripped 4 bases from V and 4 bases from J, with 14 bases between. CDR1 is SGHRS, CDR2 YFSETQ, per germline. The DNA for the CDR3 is TGCGCCAGCAGCAGCAGACAGTCGGGCACCGGGGAGCTGTTTTTT. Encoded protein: CASSSRQSGTGELFF.

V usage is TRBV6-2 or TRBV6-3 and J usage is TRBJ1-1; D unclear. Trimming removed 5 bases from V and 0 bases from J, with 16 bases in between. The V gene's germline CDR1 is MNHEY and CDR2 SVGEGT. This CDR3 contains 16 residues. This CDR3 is CASSATFSVVNTEAFF. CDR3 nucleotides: TGTGCCAGCAGTGCCACCTTTTCGGTTGTGAACACTGAAGCTTTCTTT.

The CDR3 region is CASSQVSGGEGRDTQYF. The DNA of the CDR3 is TGTGCCAGCAGCCAAGTCTCGGGGGGCGAGGGCAGAGATACGCAGTATTTT. The chain couples TRBV3-1 (or the pseudogene TRBV3-2) to TRBJ2-3; D might be TRBD2 (7 bases). The CDR3 has 17 residues. Trimming took 1 base from V and 5 from J, leaving 19 bases between them. The germline V gene encodes CDR1 LGHDT and CDR2 YNNKEL (reference sequence).

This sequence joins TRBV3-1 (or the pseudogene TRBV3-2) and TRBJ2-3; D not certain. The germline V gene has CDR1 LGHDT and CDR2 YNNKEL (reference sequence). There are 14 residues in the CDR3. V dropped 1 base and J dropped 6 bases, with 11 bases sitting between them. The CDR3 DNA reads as TGTGCCAGCAGCCAAGTTGAGGAGAGGGATACGCAGTATTTT. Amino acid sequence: CASSQVEERDTQYF.

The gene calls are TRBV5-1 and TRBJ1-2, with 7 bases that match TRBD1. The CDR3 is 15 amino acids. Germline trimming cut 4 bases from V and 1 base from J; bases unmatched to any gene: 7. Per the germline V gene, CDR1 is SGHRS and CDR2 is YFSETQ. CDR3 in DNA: TGCGCCAGCAGCCCTCGGACAGGTATTAACTATGGCTACACCTTC. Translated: CASSPRTGINYGYTF.

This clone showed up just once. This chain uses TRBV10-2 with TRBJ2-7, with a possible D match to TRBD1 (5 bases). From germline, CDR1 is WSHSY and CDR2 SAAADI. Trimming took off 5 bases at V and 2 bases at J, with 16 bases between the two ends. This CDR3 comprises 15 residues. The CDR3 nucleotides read TGCGCCAGCAGTTGGGGCAGCCGTAAGACCTACGAGCAGTACGTC. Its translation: CASSWGSRKTYEQYV.

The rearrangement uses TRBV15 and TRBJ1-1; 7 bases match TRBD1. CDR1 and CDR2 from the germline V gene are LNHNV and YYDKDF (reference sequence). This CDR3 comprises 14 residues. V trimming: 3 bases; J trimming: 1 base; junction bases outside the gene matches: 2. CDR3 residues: CATSRGQRNTEAFF. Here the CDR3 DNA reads TGTGCCACCAGCAGGGGACAGAGGAACACTGAAGCTTTCTTT.

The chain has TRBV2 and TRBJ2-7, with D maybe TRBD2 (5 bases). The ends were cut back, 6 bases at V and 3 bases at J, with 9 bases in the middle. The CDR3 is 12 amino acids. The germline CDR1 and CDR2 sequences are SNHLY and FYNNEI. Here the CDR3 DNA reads TGTGCCAGCAGAGGACTGGACTACGAGCAGTACTTC. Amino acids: CASRGLDYEQYF. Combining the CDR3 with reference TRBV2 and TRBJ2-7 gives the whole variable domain EPEVTQTPSHQVTQMGQEVILRCVPISNHLYFYWYRQILGQKVEFLVSFYNNEISEKSEIFDDQFSVERPDGSNFTLKIRSTKLEDSAMYFCASRGLDYEQYFGPGTRLTVT.

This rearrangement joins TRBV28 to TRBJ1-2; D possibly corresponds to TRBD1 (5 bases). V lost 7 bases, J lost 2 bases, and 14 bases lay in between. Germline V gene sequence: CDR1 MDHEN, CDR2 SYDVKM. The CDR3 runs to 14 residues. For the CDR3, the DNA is TGTGCCAGCAACAGAATGAACAGGAACTATGGCTACACCTTC. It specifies CASNRMNRNYGYTF.

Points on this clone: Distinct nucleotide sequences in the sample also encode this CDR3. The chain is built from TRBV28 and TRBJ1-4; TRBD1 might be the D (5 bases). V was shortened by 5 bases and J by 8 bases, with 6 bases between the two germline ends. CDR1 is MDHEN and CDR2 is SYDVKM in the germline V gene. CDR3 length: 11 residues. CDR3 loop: CASSTGEKLFF. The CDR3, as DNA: TGTGCCAGCAGTACAGGAGAAAAACTGTTTTTT.

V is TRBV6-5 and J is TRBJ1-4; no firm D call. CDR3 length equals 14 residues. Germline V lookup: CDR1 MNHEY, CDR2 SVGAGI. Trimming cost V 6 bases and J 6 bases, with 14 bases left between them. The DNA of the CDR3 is TGTGCCAGCAGCCCACTTTCGAGGGATGAAAAACTGTTTTTT. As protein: CASSPLSRDEKLFF.

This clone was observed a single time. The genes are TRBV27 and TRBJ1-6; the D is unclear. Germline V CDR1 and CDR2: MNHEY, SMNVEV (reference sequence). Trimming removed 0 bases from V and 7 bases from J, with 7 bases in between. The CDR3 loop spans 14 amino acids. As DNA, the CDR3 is TGTGCCAGCAGTTTATCTTACAGCAATTCACCCCTCCACTTT. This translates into CASSLSYSNSPLHF.

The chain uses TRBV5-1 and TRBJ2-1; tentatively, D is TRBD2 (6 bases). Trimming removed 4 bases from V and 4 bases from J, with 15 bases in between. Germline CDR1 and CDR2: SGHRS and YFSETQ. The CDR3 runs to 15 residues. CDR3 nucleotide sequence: TGCGCCAGCAGCCCCCGGGACTCCCTTTACAATGAGCAGTTCTTC. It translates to CASSPRDSLYNEQFF.

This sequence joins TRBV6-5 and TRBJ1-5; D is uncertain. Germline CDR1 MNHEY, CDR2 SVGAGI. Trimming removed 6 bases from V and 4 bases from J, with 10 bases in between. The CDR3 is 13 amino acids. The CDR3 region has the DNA TGTGCCAGCAGCCGGGTCTTGAATCAGCCCCAGCATTTT. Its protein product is CASSRVLNQPQHF.

CDR3 protein: CSVVSRTGELFF. The CDR3 region has the DNA TGCAGCGTTGTCTCTCGGACCGGGGAGCTGTTTTTT. The chain links TRBV29-1 to TRBJ2-2; D unresolved. V gave up 4 bases and J gave up 5 bases, with 8 bases separating them. This CDR3 has 12 residues. Germline lookup yields CDR1 SQVTM and CDR2 ANQGSEA.

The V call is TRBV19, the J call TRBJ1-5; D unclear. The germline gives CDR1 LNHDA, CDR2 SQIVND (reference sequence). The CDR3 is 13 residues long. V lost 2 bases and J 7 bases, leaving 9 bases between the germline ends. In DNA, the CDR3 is TGTGCCAGTAGTATACAGGATTTCCAGCCCCAGCATTTT. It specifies CASSIQDFQPQHF.

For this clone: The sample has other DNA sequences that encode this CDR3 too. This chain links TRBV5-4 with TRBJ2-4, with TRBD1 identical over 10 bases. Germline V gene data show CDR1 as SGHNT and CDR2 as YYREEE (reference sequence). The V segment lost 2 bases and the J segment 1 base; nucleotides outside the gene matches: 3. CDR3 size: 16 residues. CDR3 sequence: CASSFGDRGAKNIQYF. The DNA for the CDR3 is TGTGCCAGCAGCTTTGGGGACAGGGGTGCCAAAAACATTCAGTACTTC.

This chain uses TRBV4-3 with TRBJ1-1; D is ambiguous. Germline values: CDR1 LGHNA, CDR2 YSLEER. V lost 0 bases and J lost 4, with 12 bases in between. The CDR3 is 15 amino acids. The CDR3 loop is CASSQDLGGITEAFF. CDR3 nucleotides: TGCGCCAGCAGCCAAGATCTAGGCGGTATCACTGAAGCTTTCTTT.

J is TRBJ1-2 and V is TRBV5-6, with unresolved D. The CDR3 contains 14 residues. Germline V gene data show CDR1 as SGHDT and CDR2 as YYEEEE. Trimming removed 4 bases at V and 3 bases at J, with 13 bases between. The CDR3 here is CASSRERIHYGYTF. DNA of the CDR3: TGTGCCAGCAGCCGGGAACGGATACACTATGGCTACACCTTC.

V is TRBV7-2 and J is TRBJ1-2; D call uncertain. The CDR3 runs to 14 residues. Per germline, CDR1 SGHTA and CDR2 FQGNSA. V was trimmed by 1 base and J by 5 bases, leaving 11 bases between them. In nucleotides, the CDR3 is TGTGCCAGCAGCTTAGAGTTCGGAGGGTATGGCTACACCTTC. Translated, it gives CASSLEFGGYGYTF.

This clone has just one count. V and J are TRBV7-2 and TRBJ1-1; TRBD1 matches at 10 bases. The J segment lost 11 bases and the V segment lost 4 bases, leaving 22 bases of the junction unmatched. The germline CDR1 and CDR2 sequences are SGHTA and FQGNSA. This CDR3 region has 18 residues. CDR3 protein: CASSSRSGTGVGMRTAFF. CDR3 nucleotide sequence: TGTGCCAGCAGCTCGAGATCCGGGACAGGGGTAGGAATGAGAACTGCTTTCTTT.

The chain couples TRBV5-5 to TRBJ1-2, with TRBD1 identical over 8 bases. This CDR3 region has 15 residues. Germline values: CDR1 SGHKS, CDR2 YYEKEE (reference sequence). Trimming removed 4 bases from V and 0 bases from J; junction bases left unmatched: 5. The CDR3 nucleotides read TGTGCCAGCAGCAAAAGACAGGGGACTAACTATGGCTACACCTTC. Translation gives CASSKRQGTNYGYTF.

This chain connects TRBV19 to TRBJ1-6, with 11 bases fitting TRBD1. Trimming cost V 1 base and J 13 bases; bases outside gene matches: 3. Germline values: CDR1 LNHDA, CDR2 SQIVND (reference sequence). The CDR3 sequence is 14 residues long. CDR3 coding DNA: TGTGCCAGTAGTATAGGGGACAGGGGGTATCCCCTCCACTTT. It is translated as CASSIGDRGYPLHF.

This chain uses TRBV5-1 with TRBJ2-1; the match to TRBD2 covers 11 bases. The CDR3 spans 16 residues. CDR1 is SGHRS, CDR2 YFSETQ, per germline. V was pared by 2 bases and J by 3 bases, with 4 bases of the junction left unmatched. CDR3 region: CASSFGLAGDYNEQFF. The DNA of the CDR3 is TGCGCCAGCAGCTTCGGACTAGCGGGTGACTACAATGAGCAGTTCTTC.

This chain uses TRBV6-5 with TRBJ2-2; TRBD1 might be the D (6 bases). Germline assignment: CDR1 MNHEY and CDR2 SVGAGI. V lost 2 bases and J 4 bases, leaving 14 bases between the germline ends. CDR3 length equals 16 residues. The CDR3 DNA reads TGTGCCAGCAGTTACGACTATGGGGGCGGCACCGGGGAGCTGTTTTTT. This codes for CASSYDYGGGTGELFF.

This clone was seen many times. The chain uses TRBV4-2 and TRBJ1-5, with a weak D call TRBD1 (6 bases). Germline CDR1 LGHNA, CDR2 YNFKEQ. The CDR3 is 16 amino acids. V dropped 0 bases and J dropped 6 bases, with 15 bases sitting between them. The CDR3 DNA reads TGTGCCAGCAGCCAAGACCGGGACAAGGTTTCTCAGCCCCAGCATTTT. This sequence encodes CASSQDRDKVSQPQHF.

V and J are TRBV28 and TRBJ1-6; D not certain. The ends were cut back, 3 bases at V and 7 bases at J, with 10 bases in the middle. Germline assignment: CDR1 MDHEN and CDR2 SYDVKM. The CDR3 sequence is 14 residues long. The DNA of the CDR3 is TGTGCCAGCAGTTTCGGGGTTCCCAATTCACCCCTCCACTTT. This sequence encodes CASSFGVPNSPLHF.